The entry that follows covers one T cell receptor (beta chain) sequence. This entry belongs to a study of T cells in Graves' hyperthyroidism and ophthalmopathy. RNA transcripts yielded amplified TCR beta CDR3 regions. HTBI primers were employed in a first-round RT-PCR of the TCR CDR3. TCRdb passed the multiplex PCR reads through MiXCR, listing each CDR3 protein once. The sample consists of nearly 750,000 distinct CDR3 sequences, 35% of them appearing once. With 7 bases removed from V and 0 bases from J, the gap between germline ends came to 12 bases. The CDR3 loop spans 14 amino acids. Germline V gives CDR1 LGHDT, CDR2 YNNKEL (reference sequence).

The sequenced material came from blood. The gene calls are TRBV3-1 and TRBJ1-1, with D possibly matching TRBD1 (5 bases). This receptor was taken from a woman aged 40-49 years with Graves' hyperthyroidism. The CDR3 region is CASTRGEVNTEAFF. The CDR3 DNA is TGTGCCAGCACACGGGGGGAAGTGAACACTGAAGCTTTCTTT. The variable domain in full, with the rest retrieved from reference TRBV3-1 and TRBJ1-1, is DTAVSQTPKYLVTQMGNDKSIKCEQNLGHDTMYWYKQDSKKFLKIMFSYNNKELIINETVPNRFSPKSPDKAHLNLHINSLELGDSAVYFCASTRGEVNTEAFFGQGTRLTVV.